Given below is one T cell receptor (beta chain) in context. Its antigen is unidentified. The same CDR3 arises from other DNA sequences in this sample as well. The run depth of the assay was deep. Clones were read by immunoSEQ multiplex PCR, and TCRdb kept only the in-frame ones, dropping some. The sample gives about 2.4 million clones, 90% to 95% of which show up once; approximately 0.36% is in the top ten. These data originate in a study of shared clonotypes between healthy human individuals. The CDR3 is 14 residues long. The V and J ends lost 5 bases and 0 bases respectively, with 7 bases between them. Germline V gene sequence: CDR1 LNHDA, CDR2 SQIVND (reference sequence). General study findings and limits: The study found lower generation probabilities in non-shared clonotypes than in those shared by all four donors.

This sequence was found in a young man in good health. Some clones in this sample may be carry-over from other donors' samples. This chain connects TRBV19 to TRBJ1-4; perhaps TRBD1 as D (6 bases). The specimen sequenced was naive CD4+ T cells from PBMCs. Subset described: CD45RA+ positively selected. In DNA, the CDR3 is TGTGCCAGTAGTTCAGGGGCAACTAATGAAAAACTGTTTTTT. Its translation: CASSSGATNEKLFF.